The 5 T cell receptor beta chains below all came from one sample that was sequenced in a study of beta chain features in type 1 diabetes. Expressed TCRB transcripts got sequenced, as all isolated RNA was reverse transcribed. Some clones are missing from TCRdb's copy, which holds only in-frame ones; the method was immunoSEQ multiplex PCR. The sample includes some 410,000 clones, more than 9.5% seen only once; the top ten take over 0.035%. Source material: naive CD4+ T cells from blood. All receptors derive from a woman between 18 and 29 years old in good health.

This clone has just a few counts. The chain couples TRBV9 to TRBJ2-1; D is perhaps TRBD2 (5 bases). This CDR3 has 13 amino acids. V was clipped by 2 bases and J by 7 bases, with 10 bases between them. Germline CDR1 SGDLS, CDR2 YYNGEE. The CDR3 bases are TGTGCCAGCAGCGTTTCGAGGGAAAATGAGCAGTTCTTC. It yields the protein CASSVSRENEQFF.

This clone was found many times. This chain joins TRBV30 and TRBJ1-5; D might be TRBD1 (5 bases). Looked up from germline, CDR1 is GTSNPN and CDR2 is SVGIG (reference sequence). The V end was cut by 3 bases, the J end by 0 bases, with 12 bases between. The CDR3 covers 15 residues. The CDR3 nucleotides read TGTGCCTGGAGGTATGGGGGTAATAGCAATCAGCCCCAGCATTTT. Translating it yields CAWRYGGNSNQPQHF. Full variable domain (outside the CDR3, taken from reference TRBV30 and TRBJ1-5): SQTIHQWPATLVQPVGSPLSLECTVEGTSNPNLYWYRQAAGRGLQLLFYSVGIGQISSEVPQNLSASRPQDRQFILSSKKLLLSDSGFYLCAWRYGGNSNQPQHFGDGTRLSIL.

This clone has just a few counts. The CDR3 protein is CASSTTGTANTEAFF. Written as DNA, the CDR3 is TGTGCCAGCAGCACTACCGGGACGGCGAACACTGAAGCTTTCTTT. The gene calls are TRBV7-2 and TRBJ1-1, with D possibly TRBD1 on 5 matching bases. Germline V gives CDR1 SGHTA, CDR2 FQGNSA. The ends were cut back, 5 bases at V and 1 base at J, with 14 bases in the middle. The CDR3 runs 15 residues.

The gene calls are TRBV7-2 and TRBJ1-2; TRBD1 agrees at 8 bases. The V segment lost 5 bases and the J segment 4 bases; nucleotides outside the gene matches: 6. The CDR3 sequence is 14 residues long. Germline-derived CDR1 and CDR2 are SGHTA and FQGNSA. The CDR3 bases are TGTGCCAGCAGCCGACAGGGGACTAGCTATGGCTACACCTTC. Translating it yields CASSRQGTSYGYTF.

A few counts support this clone. V and J are TRBV20-1 and TRBJ1-1; no definite D call. V was trimmed by 7 bases and J by 11 bases, leaving 8 bases between them. This CDR3 region has 8 residues. The V gene's germline CDR1 is DFQATT and CDR2 SNEGSKA (reference sequence). CDR3 loop: CSVIRAFF. The CDR3 DNA sequence: TGCAGTGTCATCCGGGCTTTCTTT.